Below are 3 T cell receptor beta chains sequenced from a single sample in a study of tumor-infiltrating lymphocytes in primary liver carcinoma listed by TCRdb under 2017. Sequencing was performed on an Illumina HiSeq 2500. TCRbeta-specific cDNA was reverse-transcribed from 500 ng total RNA using a constant-region primer and ProtoScript II reverse transcriptase. Three nested multiplex PCR rounds, following a slightly modified ARM-PCR procedure, were used to build the TCRbeta libraries. The first two PCR rounds used multiplex TRBV1-TRBV30 forward primers with a Cbeta reverse primer, each for roughly 10 cycles. The public reads were reanalyzed by TCRdb: fastp trimming at Q25, MiXCR alignment, in-frame beta chains only. Each record represents a unique CDR3 protein, reported with the most common genes and DNA among its rows. The sample table lists 100,000 to 120,000 distinct CDR3 sequences, 82% of them with a count of one. The ten largest account for approximately 20% of the sample.

Total RNA and DNA were co-extracted from roughly 18-30 mg of bulk tissue with the AllPrep DNA/RNA mini kit, without cell sorting. The sequenced material came from liver tumor tissue from sampling region 3. The cell subset or site label corresponds to: tumor region T3, left-lateral pole. The receptors derive from a middle-aged man with primary liver carcinoma and hepatitis B virus infection.

Details on this clonotype: One end of the junction varies from germline; a read error may be responsible. The CDR3 DNA reads TGTGTCAGCAGCTTGTGTGCAGGGGGTTATCGTCAGCCCCAGCATTTT. Its translation: CVSSLCAGGYRQPQHF. The chain combines TRBV5-6 with TRBJ1-5, with 7 bases matching TRBD1. Germline-derived CDR1 and CDR2 are SGHDT and YYEEEE. CDR3 length: 16 residues.

Concerning this clonotype: This CDR3 is missing its conserved last phenylalanine or tryptophan, likely due to a read error. The gene calls are TRBV29-1 and TRBJ2-7; either TRBD1 or TRBD2 may supply D (5 bases each). The CDR3 extends over 16 amino acids. Germline CDR1 reads SQVTM; CDR2 reads ANQGSEA. V gave up 8 bases and J gave up 2 bases, with 25 bases separating them. CDR3 sequence: CSPMTSGTGTPYEQYS. The CDR3 DNA follows: TGCAGCCCCATGACATCTGGGACCGGTACTCCCTACGAGCAGTACTCC.

Turning to this clonotype: The junction does not match germline at one end; this may be a read error. The chain joins TRBV6-1 to TRBJ2-1; TRBD2 matches at 11 bases. Per the germline V gene, CDR1 is MNHNS and CDR2 is SASEGT. The CDR3 extends over 15 amino acids. Written as DNA, the CDR3 is TGTGCCAACAGTGAGGGACTAGCGGCATACAGTGAGCAGTTCTTC. Translating it yields CANSEGLAAYSEQFF.